This is a list of T cell receptor beta chains from one sample in a study of shared clonotypes between healthy human individuals. Sequenced by immunoSEQ multiplex PCR; TCRdb stores in-frame clones only, minus some. The table shows 2.5 million or so clones, with about 92% occurring only once. The sequencing input was naive CD4+ T cells sorted from blood. All receptors come from a man aged 18 to 35 in good health. Each CDR3 is given with its conserved first and last residue. D genes are given only for firm matches. The size field is filled for only some rows; it gives once, few, many or a size class.

V: TRBV30
J: TRBJ2-5
D: TRBD2
size: NA
CDR3: CAWRREGRASETQYF
DNA: TGTGCCTGGAGAAGGGAGGGCCGGGCCTCCGAGACCCAGTACTTC

V: TRBV5-3
J: TRBJ1-6
D: NA
size: once
CDR3: CARSPPASTILEYNSPLHF
DNA: TGTGCCAGAAGCCCCCCCGCGTCCACGATCCTTGAGTATAATTCACCCCTCCACTTT

V: TRBV5-1
J: TRBJ2-3
D: NA
size: once
CDR3: CASSVDSTDTQYF
DNA: TGCGCCAGCAGCGTGGACAGCACAGATACGCAGTATTTT

V: TRBV19
J: TRBJ1-6
D: NA
size: once
CDR3: CASTSGRLESPLHF
DNA: NA

V: TRBV7-2
J: TRBJ1-6
D: NA
size: NA
CDR3: CASSPPYNSPLHF
DNA: TGTGCCAGCAGCCCCCCCTATAATTCACCCCTCCACTTT

V: TRBV28
J: TRBJ1-1
D: TRBD1
size: NA
CDR3: CASSFRDRGLLMNTEAFF
DNA: TGTGCCAGCAGTTTTCGGGACAGGGGGCTCCTTATGAACACTGAAGCTTTCTTT

V: TRBV27
J: TRBJ2-2
D: NA
size: once
CDR3: CASSTVNTGELFF
DNA: TGTGCCAGCAGCACAGTGAACACCGGGGAGCTGTTTTTT

V: TRBV6-1
J: TRBJ1-4
D: NA
size: NA
CDR3: CASSVAVATNEKLFF
DNA: TGTGCCAGCAGTGTGGCGGTTGCAACTAATGAAAAACTGTTTTTT

V: TRBV7-2
J: TRBJ2-7
D: NA
size: NA
CDR3: CASSLAGLVAEQYF
DNA: TGTGCCAGCAGCTTAGCGGGACTTGTCGCCGAGCAGTACTTC

V: TRBV11-2
J: TRBJ2-2
D: NA
size: NA
CDR3: CASSLQGGYTGELFF
DNA: TGTGCCAGCAGCCTACAGGGGGGGTACACCGGGGAGCTGTTTTTT

V: TRBV9
J: TRBJ1-5
D: TRBD1
size: few
CDR3: CASSATDRAQPQHF
DNA: TGTGCCAGCAGCGCCACAGACAGGGCTCAGCCCCAGCATTTT

V: TRBV28
J: TRBJ2-2
D: NA
size: few
CDR3: CASSLLGGELFF
DNA: TGTGCCAGCAGTTTACTGGGCGGGGAGCTGTTTTTT

V: TRBV5-1
J: TRBJ1-1
D: NA
size: few
CDR3: CASSFSPRGGLNTEAFF
DNA: TGCGCCAGCAGCTTTTCCCCTCGAGGCGGACTGAACACTGAAGCTTTCTTT

V: TRBV6-5
J: TRBJ2-7
D: TRBD2
size: NA
CDR3: CASRSSGRGEQYF
DNA: TGTGCCAGCAGGTCTAGCGGGAGGGGGGAGCAGTACTTC

V: TRBV5-1
J: TRBJ1-1
D: TRBD1
size: once
CDR3: CASSARQGVNTEAFF
DNA: TGCGCCAGCAGCGCCCGACAGGGGGTGAACACTGAAGCTTTCTTT

V: TRBV6-1
J: TRBJ2-3
D: TRBD2
size: few
CDR3: CASSDDLAGPSTDTQYF
DNA: TGTGCCAGCAGTGATGATCTAGCGGGACCTAGCACAGATACGCAGTATTTT

V: TRBV5-6
J: TRBJ1-2
D: TRBD1
size: NA
CDR3: CASSLYQGANYGYTF
DNA: TGTGCCAGCAGCTTGTATCAGGGGGCTAACTATGGCTACACCTTC

V: TRBV9
J: TRBJ1-6
D: TRBD1
size: NA
CDR3: CASSAGQGYNSPLHF
DNA: TGTGCCAGCAGCGCAGGACAGGGATATAATTCACCCCTCCACTTT

V: TRBV18
J: TRBJ2-1
D: NA
size: NA
CDR3: CASSAGELWVREYNEQFF
DNA: TGTGCCAGCTCAGCCGGGGAACTTTGGGTCCGGGAGTACAATGAGCAGTTCTTC

V: TRBV5-1
J: TRBJ1-2
D: TRBD1
size: NA
CDR3: CASSLEGQGSYGYTF
DNA: TGCGCCAGCAGCTTGGAGGGACAGGGTAGTTATGGCTACACCTTC

V: TRBV6-4
J: TRBJ2-3
D: NA
size: NA
CDR3: CASSEGTVGDTQYF
DNA: TGTGCCAGCAGTGAGGGGACCGTGGGGGATACGCAGTATTTT

V: TRBV29-1
J: TRBJ1-5
D: TRBD1
size: few
CDR3: CSVMVTGAGNQPQHF
DNA: TGCAGCGTCATGGTGACAGGGGCTGGCAATCAGCCCCAGCATTTT

V: TRBV9
J: TRBJ2-3
D: NA
size: NA
CDR3: CASSVDRRRSTDTQYF
DNA: TGTGCCAGCAGCGTAGATAGACGGCGAAGCACAGATACGCAGTATTTT

V: TRBV28
J: TRBJ1-5
D: NA
size: NA
CDR3: CASGGFSQHF
DNA: TGTGCCAGCGGGGGTTTTTCCCAGCATTTT

V: TRBV5-1
J: TRBJ2-3
D: NA
size: NA
CDR3: CASSSASTDTQYF
DNA: TGCGCCAGCAGCTCCGCCAGCACAGATACGCAGTATTTT

V: TRBV29-1
J: TRBJ2-7
D: NA
size: NA
CDR3: CSVDQGYEQYF
DNA: TGCAGCGTTGACCAGGGATACGAGCAGTACTTC

V: TRBV30
J: TRBJ2-2
D: NA
size: once
CDR3: CAWSLAGELFF
DNA: TGTGCCTGGAGTTTGGCCGGGGAGCTGTTTTTT

V: TRBV4-1
J: TRBJ1-2
D: TRBD1
size: NA
CDR3: CASSQEPDRARGYTF
DNA: TGCGCCAGCAGCCAAGAACCCGACAGGGCGCGAGGCTACACCTTC

V: TRBV2
J: TRBJ1-6
D: TRBD1
size: few
CDR3: CASTSTGDSPLHF
DNA: TGTGCCAGCACGTCAACAGGGGACTCACCCCTCCACTTT

V: TRBV29-1
J: TRBJ2-7
D: NA
size: NA
CDR3: CSVGGRLFYEQYF
DNA: TGCAGCGTTGGAGGGCGTTTATTTTACGAGCAGTACTTC

V: TRBV15
J: TRBJ2-3
D: TRBD2
size: NA
CDR3: CATSREAGGLTDTQYF
DNA: TGTGCCACCAGCAGAGAAGCGGGAGGGCTCACAGATACGCAGTATTTT

V: TRBV14
J: TRBJ1-1
D: NA
size: NA
CDR3: CASSQAKTYGEAFF
DNA: TGTGCCAGCAGCCAAGCAAAGACCTACGGAGAAGCTTTCTTT

V: TRBV18
J: TRBJ2-7
D: TRBD1
size: NA
CDR3: CASSPGTGSYEQYF
DNA: TGTGCCAGCTCACCAGGGACAGGGAGCTACGAGCAGTACTTC

V: TRBV19
J: TRBJ2-1
D: TRBD2
size: NA
CDR3: CASTRPGTEVGLAGGLEQFF
DNA: TGTGCCAGTACCCGCCCCGGGACAGAGGTCGGGCTAGCGGGGGGCCTAGAGCAGTTCTTC

V: TRBV30
J: TRBJ1-6
D: TRBD1
size: NA
CDR3: CAWSRTGENSPLHF
DNA: TGTGCCTGGAGTCGGACAGGGGAAAATTCACCCCTCCACTTT